Each of the 26 T cell receptor beta chains below was sequenced from the same sample in a study of cytomegalovirus exposure and HLA in healthy donors. The PCR was carried out with 60 Vbeta primers and 13 Jbeta primers. Here immunoSEQ multiplex PCR was the method, and the copy in TCRdb shows in-frame clones only, minus some. The data contain 99,000 or so clones, 80% of them singletons. The source material was PBMCs. These receptors came from a man in his thirties or forties in good health and CMV-seropositive.

This clone was counted a single time. CDR3 in DNA: TGTGCCAGCAGCGGGGGGGCCCCAGATACGCAGTATTTT. Its translation is CASSGGAPDTQYF. The chain is built from TRBV6-1 and TRBJ2-3; 8 nucleotides align to TRBD2. Germline values: CDR1 MNHNS, CDR2 SASEGT. After removal of 6 bases from V and 4 bases from J, the junction contained 3 bases not matched to a gene. The CDR3 sequence is 13 residues long.

The chain combines TRBV7-8 with TRBJ2-7, with D possibly TRBD1 on 6 matching bases. Germline CDR1 SGHVS, CDR2 FQNEAQ. The CDR3 contains 14 residues. Between the trimmed V and J ends, which lost 4 bases and 2 bases, there was a span of 12 bases. CDR3 residues: CASSSRQVPYEQYF. The CDR3, as DNA: TGTGCCAGCAGCTCCAGACAGGTCCCCTACGAGCAGTACTTC.

This clone was picked up one time. The J gene is TRBJ2-3, the V gene TRBV9; 11 bases align to TRBD2. Trimming removed 0 bases from V and 2 bases from J; junction bases left unmatched: 5. This CDR3 comprises 17 residues. CDR1 and CDR2 (germline): SGDLS, YYNGEE. In DNA, the CDR3 is TGTGCCAGCAGCGTAGAGACTAGCGGGGTTCCCACAGATACGCAGTATTTT. Translated, it gives CASSVETSGVPTDTQYF.

This clone was detected only a few times. The chain links TRBV6-1 to TRBJ2-3, with 7 bases matching TRBD1. V was pared by 8 bases and J by 6 bases, with 5 bases of the junction left unmatched. This CDR3 has 12 amino acids. CDR1 is MNHNS and CDR2 is SASEGT in the germline V gene. CDR3 amino acids: CASGQEGDTQYF. In DNA form, the CDR3 reads TGTGCCAGCGGACAGGAAGGGGATACGCAGTATTTT.

The chain is built from TRBV28 and TRBJ1-1; TRBD1 is a possible D gene (6 bases). The V gene's germline CDR1 is MDHEN and CDR2 SYDVKM. The V end lost 2 bases, the J end lost 1 base, and 8 bases lay between the germline ends. The CDR3 is 14 amino acids. The CDR3 loop reads CASSLGTSNTEAFF. In DNA, the CDR3 is TGTGCCAGCAGTTTAGGGACATCGAACACTGAAGCTTTCTTT.

The chain is built from TRBV11-2 and TRBJ1-3, with D unresolved. V was cut by 5 bases and J by 0 bases, with 14 bases left in between. The germline gives CDR1 SGHAT, CDR2 FQNNGV. CDR3 length: 16 amino acids. DNA of the CDR3: TGTGCCAGCAGCCAAGACACATTTAGCTCTGGAAACACCATATATTTT. Protein product: CASSQDTFSSGNTIYF. The full variable domain, with the rest looked up from reference TRBV11-2 and TRBJ1-3, is EAGVAQSPRYKIIEKRQSVAFWCNPISGHATLYWYQQILGQGPKLLIQFQNNGVVDDSQLPKDRFSAERLKGVDSTLKIQPAKLEDSAVYLCASSQDTFSSGNTIYFGEGSWLTVV.

Comments on this clone: Within the sample, other DNA sequences also encode this same CDR3. V and J are TRBV5-1 and TRBJ2-3, with TRBD1 as a possible D gene (5 bases). The CDR3 consists of 14 residues. The germline V and J ends were trimmed by 0 bases and 2 bases, with 7 bases remaining between them. Germline V gene data show CDR1 as SGHRS and CDR2 as YFSETQ. The CDR3 loop is CASSLGQSTDTQYF. The DNA for the CDR3 is TGCGCCAGCAGCTTGGGACAGTCCACAGATACGCAGTATTTT. The variable domain in full, completed from reference TRBV5-1 and TRBJ2-3, reads KAGVTQTPRYLIKTRGQQVTLSCSPISGHRSVSWYQQTPGQGLQFLFEYFSETQRNKGNFPGRFSGRQFSNSRSEMNVSTLELGDSALYLCASSLGQSTDTQYFGPGTRLTVL.

V usage is TRBV6-1 and J usage is TRBJ1-1; no clear D gene. Trimming left V 5 bases short and J 8 bases short, with 12 bases between. This CDR3 comprises 12 residues. Germline V lookup: CDR1 MNHNS, CDR2 SASEGT. The CDR3 is CASSRTGSEAFF. The DNA for the CDR3 is TGTGCCAGCAGTCGGACGGGATCGGAAGCTTTCTTT.

This clone appeared a single time. CDR3 residues: CASSPAGTGNGYTF. The CDR3 DNA reads TGCGCCAGCAGCCCGGCTGGGACAGGGAATGGCTACACCTTC. The chain recombines TRBV5-1 with TRBJ1-2, with 9 bases matching TRBD1. The CDR3 runs to 14 residues. Germline CDR1 SGHRS, CDR2 YFSETQ. With 4 bases clipped from V and 6 bases from J, the junction kept 7 bases outside the gene matches.

V is TRBV25-1 and J is TRBJ1-5; TRBD1 might be the D (5 bases). Per germline, CDR1 MGHDK and CDR2 SYGVNS. V was clipped by 1 base and J by 3 bases, with 7 bases between them. The CDR3 is 14 amino acids. The CDR3 spells CASSEWGNNQPQHF. The CDR3 coding sequence is TGTGCCAGCAGTGAATGGGGCAACAATCAGCCCCAGCATTTT. Full variable domain (outside the CDR3, taken from reference TRBV25-1 and TRBJ1-5): EADIYQTPRYLVIGTGKKITLECSQTMGHDKMYWYQQDPGMELHLIHYSYGVNSTEKGDLSSESTVSRIRTEHFPLTLESARPSHTSQYLCASSEWGNNQPQHFGDGTRLSIL.

The chain joins TRBV2 to TRBJ2-1; D gene ambiguous. The ends were cut back, 4 bases at V and 10 bases at J, with 14 bases in the middle. Germline CDR1 reads SNHLY; CDR2 reads FYNNEI. This CDR3 has 13 residues. The CDR3 DNA is TGTGCCAGCAGTGGTCGTCAGGTTGGGGAGCAGTTCTTC. Protein product: CASSGRQVGEQFF.

The rearrangement joins TRBV5-5 to TRBJ2-2; TRBD1 aligns across 10 bases. With 4 bases clipped from V and 4 bases from J, the junction kept 7 bases outside the gene matches. From germline, CDR1 is SGHKS and CDR2 YYEKEE (reference sequence). The CDR3 is made up of 16 amino acids. CDR3 residues: CASSPYGQGGTGELFF. In DNA form, the CDR3 reads TGTGCCAGCAGCCCCTACGGACAGGGGGGCACCGGGGAGCTGTTTTTT.

The V gene is TRBV29-1, the J gene TRBJ2-5; TRBD1 aligns across 9 bases. V shed 4 bases and J 4 bases; nucleotides not matched to a gene: 7. The CDR3 has 14 residues. From germline, CDR1 is SQVTM and CDR2 ANQGSEA. In DNA form, the CDR3 reads TGCAGCGTTGGGGGGGGACAGGGCGGAGAGACCCAGTACTTC. It codes for CSVGGGQGGETQYF.

The chain carries TRBV30 and TRBJ1-6; D is unclear. The V gene lost 1 base and the J gene lost 10 bases, with 11 bases spanning the gap. Germline V lookup: CDR1 GTSNPN, CDR2 SVGIG (reference sequence). This CDR3 region has 13 residues. This CDR3 is CAWSGGIGSPLHF. Here the CDR3 DNA reads TGTGCCTGGAGTGGAGGGATTGGGTCACCCCTCCACTTT. Complete variable domain (other parts from reference TRBV30 and TRBJ1-6): SQTIHQWPATLVQPVGSPLSLECTVEGTSNPNLYWYRQAAGRGLQLLFYSVGIGQISSEVPQNLSASRPQDRQFILSSKKLLLSDSGFYLCAWSGGIGSPLHFGNGTRLTVT.

CDR3 nucleotide sequence: TGTGCCAGTAGTGCCCGGGACAGGGTAGAGACCCAGTACTTC. Encoded protein: CASSARDRVETQYF. This sequence joins TRBV19 and TRBJ2-5; TRBD1 matches 9 bases. The ends lost 5 bases at V and 4 bases at J; junction bases unmatched: 5. CDR1 and CDR2 (germline): LNHDA, SQIVND (reference sequence). This CDR3 spans 14 amino acids. The whole variable domain, remainder taken from reference TRBV19 and TRBJ2-5, is DGGITQSPKYLFRKEGQNVTLSCEQNLNHDAMYWYRQDPGQGLRLIYYSQIVNDFQKGDIAEGYSVSREKKESFPLTVTSAQKNPTAFYLCASSARDRVETQYFGPGTRLLVL.

This rearrangement joins TRBV18 to TRBJ1-1; 9 nucleotides match TRBD1. Per the germline V gene, CDR1 is KGHSH and CDR2 is LQKENI. The J segment lost 8 bases and the V segment lost 5 bases, leaving 3 bases of the junction unmatched. The CDR3 contains 12 residues. The CDR3 protein is CASSTGQGEAFF. In DNA form, the CDR3 reads TGTGCCAGCTCAACGGGACAGGGAGAAGCTTTCTTT.

J is TRBJ2-1 and V is TRBV10-2, with 12 positions matching TRBD2. V dropped 8 bases and J dropped 8; count of bases not matched to a gene: 7. Germline loops: CDR1 WSHSY, CDR2 SAAADI. This CDR3 has 14 amino acids. This CDR3 reads CASGTLAGGYEQFF. CDR3 sequence (DNA): TGCGCCAGCGGAACACTAGCGGGGGGATATGAGCAGTTCTTC.

This clone came up once. V is TRBV18 and J is TRBJ2-1; no clear D. CDR1 is KGHSH, CDR2 LQKENI, per germline. This CDR3 has 12 residues. The V end was cut by 2 bases, the J end by 7 bases, with 6 bases between. The CDR3 here is CASSPSGNEQFF. CDR3 coding DNA: TGTGCCAGCTCACCATCCGGGAATGAGCAGTTCTTC.

The rearrangement uses TRBV7-2 and TRBJ2-3, with D perhaps matching TRBD1 (6 bases). The germline CDR1 and CDR2 sequences are SGHTA and FQGNSA. This CDR3 has 14 residues. Trimming took off 5 bases at V and 3 bases at J, with 12 bases between the two ends. CDR3 DNA: TGTGCCAGCAGCAAACGGACAGTTACAGATACGCAGTATTTT. This translates into CASSKRTVTDTQYF.

This clone showed up just a few times. This rearrangement joins TRBV10-3 to TRBJ1-1; D might be TRBD1 (6 bases). The V gene lost 2 bases and the J gene lost 9 bases, with 10 bases spanning the gap. Germline CDR1 reads ENHRY; CDR2 reads SYGVKD. The CDR3 is made up of 12 amino acids. The CDR3 protein is CAISEPTGKAFF. The CDR3 bases are TGTGCCATCAGTGAGCCTACAGGGAAAGCTTTCTTT.

The chain employs TRBV7-8 and TRBJ2-7; weak D call: TRBD1 (7 bases). The CDR3 extends over 15 amino acids. The V end lost 3 bases, the J end lost 6 bases, and 18 bases lay between the germline ends. CDR1 is SGHVS, CDR2 FQNEAQ, per germline. As DNA, the CDR3 is TGTGCCAGCAGCTTGGCAAGTCAGGGGGGTCGCGAGCAGTACTTC. Translated, it gives CASSLASQGGREQYF.

The CDR3 sequence: CASRGQVAGEQYF. CDR3 in DNA: TGTGCCAGCCGGGGACAGGTGGCGGGGGAGCAGTACTTC. This chain joins TRBV6-5 and TRBJ2-7; 8 nucleotides line up with TRBD1. The J segment lost 7 bases and the V segment lost 8 bases, leaving 10 bases of the junction unmatched. The V gene's germline CDR1 is MNHEY and CDR2 SVGAGI. The CDR3 extends over 13 amino acids.

V gene TRBV27 combines with J gene TRBJ2-7, with 10 bases that match TRBD1. The CDR3 sequence is 15 residues long. The germline V gene encodes CDR1 MNHEY and CDR2 SMNVEV (reference sequence). V gave up 6 bases and J gave up 3 bases; unmatched junction bases: 8. The CDR3, as DNA: TGTGCCAGCAGCCGTCCCGGGACAGGGGACTACGAGCAGTACTTC. This codes for CASSRPGTGDYEQYF.

This chain uses TRBV7-9 with TRBJ1-5; 7 bases match TRBD1. Germline V gene data show CDR1 as SEHNR and CDR2 as FQNEAQ (reference sequence). CDR3 length equals 14 residues. V lost 1 base and J lost 6; bases outside the gene matches: 3. As DNA, the CDR3 is TGTGCCAGCAGCTTAGATTACAGGGGTCAGCCCCAGCATTTT. Its protein product is CASSLDYRGQPQHF.

The V and J genes are TRBV5-4 and TRBJ2-3; 8 nucleotides agree with TRBD2. Germline lookup yields CDR1 SGHNT and CDR2 YYREEE (reference sequence). The CDR3 runs to 16 residues. J gave up 0 bases and V 4 bases, and 7 bases lay outside the gene matches. The CDR3 DNA reads TGTGCCAGCAGCCGGCGTGCGGGGGGTAGCACAGATACGCAGTATTTT. It translates to CASSRRAGGSTDTQYF.

The CDR3 sequence is CAWSAGIGDNEQFF. The CDR3 bases are TGTGCCTGGAGTGCGGGAATTGGGGACAATGAGCAGTTCTTC. The chain has TRBV30 and TRBJ2-1, with a possible D match to TRBD2 (5 bases). From germline, CDR1 is GTSNPN and CDR2 SVGIG (reference sequence). The V and J ends lost 1 base and 5 bases respectively, with 12 bases between them. CDR3 length equals 14 residues. Variable domain in full (rest from reference TRBV30 and TRBJ2-1): SQTIHQWPATLVQPVGSPLSLECTVEGTSNPNLYWYRQAAGRGLQLLFYSVGIGQISSEVPQNLSASRPQDRQFILSSKKLLLSDSGFYLCAWSAGIGDNEQFFGPGTRLTVL.